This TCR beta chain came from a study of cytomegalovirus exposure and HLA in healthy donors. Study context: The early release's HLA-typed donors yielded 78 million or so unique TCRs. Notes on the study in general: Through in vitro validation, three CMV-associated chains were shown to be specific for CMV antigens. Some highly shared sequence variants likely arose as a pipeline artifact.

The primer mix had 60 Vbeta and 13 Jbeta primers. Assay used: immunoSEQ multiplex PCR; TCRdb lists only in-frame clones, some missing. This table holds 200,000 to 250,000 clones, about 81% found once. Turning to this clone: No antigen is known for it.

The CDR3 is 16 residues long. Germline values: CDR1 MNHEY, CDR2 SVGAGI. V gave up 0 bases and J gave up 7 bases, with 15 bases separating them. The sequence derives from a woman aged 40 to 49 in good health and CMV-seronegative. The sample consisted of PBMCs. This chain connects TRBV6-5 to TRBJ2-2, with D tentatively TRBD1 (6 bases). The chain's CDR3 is CASSYSRQAGVGELFF. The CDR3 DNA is TGTGCCAGCAGTTACTCGAGACAGGCCGGGGTCGGGGAGCTGTTTTTT.